This T cell receptor beta chain is drawn from a study of CD8+ T cells in alopecia areata. Background on the study: For 6 to 18 months, tofacitinib was taken, and 6 months off drug followed.

Described treatment: oral pan-JAK inhibitor, 5-10 mg twice daily. This clone turned up a few times. The CDR3 runs 13 residues. V lost 5 bases to trimming and J lost 7 bases; unmatched junction nucleotides: 4. Germline-derived CDR1 and CDR2 are MGHDK and SYGVNS. RNA was extracted and reverse transcribed into cDNA as the sequencing template. TCRdb keeps only in-frame clones here, not all; method: immunoSEQ multiplex PCR. This table has about 220,000 clones, under 75% appearing once. The chain couples TRBV25-1 to TRBJ1-2; 10 nucleotides agree with TRBD1. Sequenced here: CD4+ T cells sorted from blood, sampled at week 4, from a patient treated with tofacitinib. The sequence was collected from a human donor with alopecia areata. This chain's CDR3 is CASSKTGGSGYTF. For the CDR3, the DNA is TGTGCCAGCAGTAAGACAGGGGGCAGTGGCTACACCTTC.